The entry below gives a single T cell receptor (beta chain) sequence along with its context. Sequencing of TCR beta was carried out in blood CD8+ and CD4+ T cells. The multiple sclerosis controls were treatment-naive patients, and their relapsing-remitting disease was stable or active. TEMRA cells were FACS-enriched, with CD8+ and CD4+ T cells isolated negatively. This sample stems from a study of CD8 T cells in Susac syndrome. J was trimmed by 10 bases and V by 2 bases; bases with no gene match: 9. Germline CDR1 reads MNHEY; CDR2 reads SVGAGI. The CDR3 length is 15 residues. Reverse transcription of about 0.45 to 1 ug RNA used random hexamers. The TCR beta CDR3 was amplified by immunoSEQ multiplex PCR across 54 Vbeta, 13 Jbeta. TCRdb called the immunoSEQ multiplex PCR reads again in MiXCR, with one record for every CDR3 protein. The table lists about 80,000 distinct CDR3 sequences, 91% of them singletons.

Input material: CD8+ T cells from PBMCs. The chain is built from TRBV6-5 and TRBJ2-1; TRBD2 aligns across 9 bases. The sequence was obtained from a human donor with multiple sclerosis. The CDR3 DNA sequence: TGTGCCAGCAGTTACGCTGTGCGGGGGGGCCGGGAGCAGTTCTTC. Protein sequence: CASSYAVRGGREQFF.